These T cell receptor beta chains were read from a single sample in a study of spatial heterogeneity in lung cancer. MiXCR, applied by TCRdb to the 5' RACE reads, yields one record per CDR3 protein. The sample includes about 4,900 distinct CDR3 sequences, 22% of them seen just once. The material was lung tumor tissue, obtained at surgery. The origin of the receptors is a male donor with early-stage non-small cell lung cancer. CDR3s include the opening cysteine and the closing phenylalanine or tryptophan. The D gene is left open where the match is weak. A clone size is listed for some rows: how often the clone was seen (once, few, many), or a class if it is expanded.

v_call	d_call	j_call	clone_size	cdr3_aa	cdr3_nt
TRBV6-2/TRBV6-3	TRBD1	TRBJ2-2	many	CATRTGSGELFF	TGTGCCACAAGGACAGGGTCCGGGGAGCTGTTTTTT
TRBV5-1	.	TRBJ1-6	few	CASSLQGGDNSPLHF	TGCGCCAGCAGCCTACAGGGAGGTGACAATTCACCCCTCCACTTT
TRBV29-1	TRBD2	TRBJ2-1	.	CSVFTSGRPEQFF	TGCAGCGTTTTCACTAGCGGGAGACCCGAGCAGTTCTTC
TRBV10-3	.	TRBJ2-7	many	CAISESVEQYF	TGTGCCATCAGTGAGTCGGTGGAGCAGTACTTC
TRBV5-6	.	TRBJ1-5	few	CASSLRWQDQPQHF	TGTGCCAGCAGCTTGAGGTGGCAGGACCAGCCCCAGCATTTT
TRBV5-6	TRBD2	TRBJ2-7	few	CASSLALSGRFDYEQYF	TGTGCCAGCAGCTTGGCTCTTAGCGGGAGGTTCGACTACGAGCAGTACTTC
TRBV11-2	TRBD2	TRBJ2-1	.	CASNPFGGTSGREQFF	TGTGCCAGCAACCCCTTCGGAGGGACTAGCGGGAGAGAGCAGTTCTTC
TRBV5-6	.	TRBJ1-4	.	CASSPGGPWREKLFF	TGTGCCAGCAGTCCAGGAGGGCCCTGGCGGGAAAAACTGTTTTTT
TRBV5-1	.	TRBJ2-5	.	CASSSGDRFETQYF	TGCGCCAGCAGCTCGGGTGACAGGTTTGAGACCCAGTACTTC
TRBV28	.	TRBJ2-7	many	CASSLSYYEQYF	TGTGCCAGCAGTCTATCGTACTACGAGCAGTACTTC
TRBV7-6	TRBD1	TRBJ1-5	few	CASSLGLGQHSNQPQHF	TGTGCCAGCAGCTTAGGACTGGGACAGCATAGCAATCAGCCCCAGCATTTT
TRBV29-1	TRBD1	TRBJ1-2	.	CSVADRANYGYTF	TGCAGCGTGGCGGACAGGGCGAACTATGGCTACACCTTC
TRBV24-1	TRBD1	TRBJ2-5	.	CATADAGGVGQETQYF	TGTGCCACAGCGGACGCAGGGGGCGTGGGTCAAGAGACCCAGTACTTC
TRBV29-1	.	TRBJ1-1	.	CSVDSGRDTEAFF	TGCAGCGTTGATTCGGGACGCGACACTGAAGCTTTCTTT
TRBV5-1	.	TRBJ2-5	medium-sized	CASSAQETQYF	TGCGCCAGCAGCGCCCAAGAGACCCAGTACTTC
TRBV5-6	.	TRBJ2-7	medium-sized	CASSPTGFYEQYF	TGTGCCAGCAGCCCAACAGGTTTCTACGAGCAGTACTTC
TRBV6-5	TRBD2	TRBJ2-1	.	CASSPSGGGRPNEQFF	TGTGCCAGCAGTCCGTCCGGGGGGGGGCGGCCCAATGAGCAGTTCTTC
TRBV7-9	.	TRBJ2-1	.	CASSLDWNNEQFF	TGTGCCAGCAGCTTGGACTGGAACAATGAGCAGTTCTTC
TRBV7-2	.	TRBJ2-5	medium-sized	CASSQDDPETQYF	TGTGCCAGCAGCCAAGACGACCCGGAGACCCAGTACTTC
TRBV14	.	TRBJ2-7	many	CASSQVFHEQYF	TGTGCCAGCAGCCAAGTTTTCCACGAGCAGTACTTC
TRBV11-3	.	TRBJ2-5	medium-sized	CASSLALVGGFETQYF	TGTGCCAGCAGCTTAGCCTTGGTCGGGGGCTTCGAGACCCAGTACTTC
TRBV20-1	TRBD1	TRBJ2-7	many	CSAREPGQGYEQYF	TGCAGTGCTAGAGAACCGGGACAGGGGTACGAGCAGTACTTC
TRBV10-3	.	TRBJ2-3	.	CAISVSTDTQYF	TGTGCCATCAGTGTAAGCACAGATACGCAGTATTTT
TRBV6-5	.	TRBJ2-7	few	CASSYSNLREQYF	TGTGCCAGCAGTTACTCGAACCTGAGGGAGCAGTACTTC
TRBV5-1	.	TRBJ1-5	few	CASSPDGFSNQPQHF	TGCGCCAGCAGCCCGGACGGATTTAGCAATCAGCCCCAGCATTTT
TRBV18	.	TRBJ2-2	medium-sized	CASSSTGNSNTGELFF	TGTGCCAGCTCATCTACAGGAAACTCGAACACCGGGGAGCTGTTTTTT
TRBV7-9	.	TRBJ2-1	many	CASSDSLAVHNEQFF	TGTGCCAGCAGCGACTCCCTGGCCGTTCACAATGAGCAGTTCTTC
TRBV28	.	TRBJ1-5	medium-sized	CASSFAGAGQPQHF	TGTGCCAGCAGTTTTGCAGGGGCCGGTCAGCCCCAGCATTTT
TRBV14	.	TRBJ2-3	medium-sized	CASSQVHTDTQYF	TGTGCCAGCAGCCAAGTTCATACAGATACGCAGTATTTT
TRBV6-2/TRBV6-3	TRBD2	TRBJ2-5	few	CASSYSGMFRETQYF	TGTGCCAGCTCCTATAGCGGGATGTTTAGAGAGACCCAGTACTTC
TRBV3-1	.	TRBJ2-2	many	CASSQGRGRAGNTGELFF	TGTGCCAGCAGCCAAGGCCGGGGGAGAGCGGGGAACACCGGGGAGCTGTTTTTT
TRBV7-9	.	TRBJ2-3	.	CASSLAGASTDTQYF	TGTGCCAGCAGCTTAGCCGGGGCTAGCACAGATACGCAGTATTTT
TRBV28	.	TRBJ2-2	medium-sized	CASFWTVSPGELFF	TGTGCCAGCTTCTGGACAGTGTCCCCCGGGGAGCTGTTTTTT
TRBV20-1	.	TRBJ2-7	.	CSGTEGREQYF	TGCAGTGGGACGGAGGGGAGGGAGCAGTACTTC
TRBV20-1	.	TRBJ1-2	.	CSARWGAYGYTF	TGCAGTGCTAGATGGGGCGCCTATGGCTACACCTTC
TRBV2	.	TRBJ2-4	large	CASSDQGIVKNIQYF	TGTGCCAGCAGTGATCAGGGTATTGTCAAAAACATTCAGTACTTC
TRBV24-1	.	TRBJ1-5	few	CATSRPNQPQHF	TGTGCCACCAGTAGGCCGAATCAGCCCCAGCATTTT
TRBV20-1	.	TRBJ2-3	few	CSARGRHRGRTSDTQYF	TGCAGTGCTAGAGGGCGCCACAGAGGGCGGACTTCAGATACGCAGTATTTT
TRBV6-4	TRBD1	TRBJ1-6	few	CASSTGEENSPLHF	TGTGCCAGCTCGACAGGGGAAGAGAATTCACCCCTCCACTTT
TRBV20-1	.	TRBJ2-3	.	CSARTLGAILSSTDTQYF	TGCAGTGCTAGAACCCTAGGGGCGATACTTTCTAGCACAGATACGCAGTATTTT
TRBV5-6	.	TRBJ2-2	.	CASSLGQWNTGELFF	TGTGCCAGCAGCTTGGGGCAGTGGAACACCGGGGAGCTGTTTTTT
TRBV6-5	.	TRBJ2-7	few	CASRGGYEQYF	TGTGCCAGCAGGGGGGGCTACGAGCAGTACTTC
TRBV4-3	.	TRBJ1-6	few	CASSQDSGTMSPLHF	TGCGCCAGCAGCCAAGATTCAGGGACGATGTCACCCCTCCACTTT
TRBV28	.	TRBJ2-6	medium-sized	CASSLLPSGANVLTF	TGTGCCAGCAGTTTACTACCTTCTGGGGCCAACGTCCTGACTTTC
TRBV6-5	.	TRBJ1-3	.	CASSYLWEIGNTIYF	TGTGCCAGCAGTTATCTATGGGAAATCGGAAACACCATATATTTT
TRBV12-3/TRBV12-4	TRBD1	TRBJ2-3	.	CASSSRTGGTDTQYF	TGTGCCAGCAGTTCAAGGACAGGGGGCACAGATACGCAGTATTTT
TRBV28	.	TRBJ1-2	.	CASSLPLGVYGYTF	TGTGCCAGCAGTTTGCCGCTCGGGGTATATGGCTACACCTTC
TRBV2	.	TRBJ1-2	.	CASSRQTLYGYTF	TGTGCCAGCTCCAGACAGACGCTCTATGGCTACACCTTC